These 27 T cell receptor beta chains were sequenced from one sample in a study of cytomegalovirus exposure and HLA in healthy donors (dated by TCRdb to the late 2010s). To prepare the library, the immunoSEQ multiplex PCR assay was applied. The multiplex PCR relied on a mix of 60 forward primers for TCR Vbeta segments and 13 reverse primers for TCR Jbeta segments. TCRdb holds this immuneACCESS table with in-frame rearrangements only. Some clones are missing; in checked studies, unresolved V genes explain under half, and the rest has no known cause. The sample table holds about 170,000 clones, of which around 86% were seen once. Of the sample, around 2.3% falls within the top ten clones. Material for sequencing was PBMCs. The origin of the receptors is a male donor in good health and CMV-seronegative.

The chain recombines TRBV7-2 with TRBJ1-5; TRBD1 matches 8 bases. CDR3 length: 18 amino acids. The germline V gene encodes CDR1 SGHTA and CDR2 FQGNSA. The V and J ends lost 1 base and 6 bases, in that order; junction bases with no gene match: 14. The CDR3 here is CASSLGYRPATGGQPQHF. The CDR3 nucleotides are TGTGCCAGCAGCTTAGGATACCGGCCAGCCACAGGGGGTCAGCCCCAGCATTTT.

The chain employs TRBV6-4 and TRBJ1-1, with D possibly matching TRBD1 (5 bases). Trimming stripped 8 bases from V and 5 bases from J, with 21 bases between. Germline-derived CDR1 and CDR2 are MRHNA and SNTAGT. CDR3 size: 15 residues. CDR3 region: CASARENLRGTEAFF. The DNA for the CDR3 is TGTGCCAGCGCCCGGGAGAACTTGAGGGGAACTGAAGCTTTCTTT.

As DNA, the CDR3 is TGTGCCAGCAGTGGACAGGGGGCGAACAATCAGCCCCAGCATTTT. It specifies CASSGQGANNQPQHF. This chain links TRBV2 with TRBJ1-5, with 10 bases matching TRBD1. The length of the CDR3 is 15 residues. CDR1 is SNHLY, CDR2 FYNNEI, per germline. V was clipped by 4 bases and J by 3 bases; unmatched bases: 3.

This sequence joins TRBV27 and TRBJ2-2; D remains unclear. Germline V gene sequence: CDR1 MNHEY, CDR2 SMNVEV (reference sequence). The ends were cut back, 6 bases at V and 8 bases at J, with 4 bases in the middle. The CDR3 runs 10 residues. DNA of the CDR3: TGTGCCAGCAGGACAGGGGAGCTGTTTTTT. Translated, it gives CASRTGELFF.

The rearrangement links TRBV7-9 to TRBJ2-7, with 7 bases that match TRBD2. After removal of 5 bases from V and 3 bases from J, the junction contained 7 bases not matched to a gene. This CDR3 is built from 14 residues. Germline V gene sequence: CDR1 SEHNR, CDR2 FQNEAQ (reference sequence). The CDR3 coding sequence is TGTGCCAGCAGCCCCTGGGGGGGAATCTACGAGCAGTACTTC. It codes for CASSPWGGIYEQYF. The whole variable domain, filled in from reference TRBV7-9 and TRBJ2-7, reads DTGVSQNPRHKITKRGQNVTFRCDPISEHNRLYWYRQTLGQGPEFLTYFQNEAQLEKSRLLSDRFSAERPKGSFSTLEIQRTEQGDSAMYLCASSPWGGIYEQYFGPGTRLTVT.

The chain carries TRBV10-3 and TRBJ2-6, with D perhaps matching TRBD1 (5 bases). Per germline, CDR1 ENHRY and CDR2 SYGVKD. The CDR3 is 14 residues long. V lost 6 bases and J 3 bases, leaving 9 bases between the germline ends. This CDR3 is CAIRGASGANVLTF. In nucleotides, the CDR3 is TGTGCCATCAGAGGGGCCAGTGGGGCCAACGTCCTGACTTTC.

The chain employs TRBV5-1 and TRBJ2-2; 8 bases line up with TRBD1. V lost 4 bases and J lost 7; bases outside the gene matches: 9. The CDR3 contains 15 residues. The germline gives CDR1 SGHRS, CDR2 YFSETQ. Written as DNA, the CDR3 is TGCGCCAGCAGCCTAGGACAGGGTCGGGGCGGGGAGCTGTTTTTT. It specifies CASSLGQGRGGELFF.

The chain employs TRBV6-1 and TRBJ2-1; the D gene is possibly TRBD2 (6 bases). Germline V gene lookup returns CDR1 MNHNS and CDR2 SASEGT. The V gene lost 8 bases and the J gene lost 9 bases, with 23 bases spanning the gap. The CDR3 extends over 15 amino acids. DNA for the CDR3: TGTGCCAGCCGCGCCGCCCTTGGGGACGGGGGTGAGCAGTTCTTC. Encoded protein: CASRAALGDGGEQFF.

CDR3 sequence reads: CASSGRVGQSYGYTF. DNA of the CDR3: TGTGCCAGCAGCGGGAGAGTGGGGCAGTCCTATGGCTACACCTTC. The chain has TRBV28 and TRBJ1-2, with D possibly being TRBD1 (5 bases). The germline V gene has CDR1 MDHEN and CDR2 SYDVKM. The CDR3 is 15 amino acids. The V gene lost 6 bases and the J gene lost 4 bases, with 18 bases spanning the gap.

The chain employs TRBV28 and TRBJ1-4; TRBD1 aligns across 7 bases. Germline lookup yields CDR1 MDHEN and CDR2 SYDVKM. Trimming removed 5 bases from V and 0 bases from J; junction bases left unmatched: 6. There are 16 residues in the CDR3. The chain's CDR3 is CASSTGQHATNEKLFF. The CDR3 DNA reads TGTGCCAGCAGTACGGGACAGCACGCAACTAATGAAAAACTGTTTTTT.

The J gene is TRBJ2-5, the V gene TRBV9; 7 nucleotides agree with TRBD2. With 3 bases clipped from V and 3 bases from J, the junction kept 2 bases outside the gene matches. This CDR3 region has 13 residues. Per the germline V gene, CDR1 is SGDLS and CDR2 is YYNGEE. CDR3 coding DNA: TGTGCCAGCAGCGGAAGCGGGGAAGAGACCCAGTACTTC. This sequence encodes CASSGSGEETQYF. The full variable domain, with the rest looked up from reference TRBV9 and TRBJ2-5, is DSGVTQTPKHLITATGQRVTLRCSPRSGDLSVYWYQQSLDQGLQFLIQYYNGEERAKGNILERFSAQQFPDLHSELNLSSLELGDSALYFCASSGSGEETQYFGPGTRLLVL.

This clone was observed once. The rearrangement uses TRBV10-3 and TRBJ2-3, with 7 positions matching TRBD1. The CDR3 is 14 amino acids. CDR1 and CDR2 from the germline V gene are ENHRY and SYGVKD. The trim removed 6 bases at V and 2 bases at J, leaving 5 bases unmatched. For the CDR3, the DNA is TGTGCCATCAGCACCGGACAGGCCACAGATACGCAGTATTTT. Its translation is CAISTGQATDTQYF.

The chain carries TRBV19 and TRBJ1-5; possible D gene TRBD1, 6 bases. Germline V lookup: CDR1 LNHDA, CDR2 SQIVND (reference sequence). The CDR3 covers 16 residues. V lost 0 bases and J 12 bases, leaving 21 bases between the germline ends. The CDR3 DNA follows: TGTGCCAGTAGTATAGATGGGGGCGACCGGTCGGGACACCAGCATTTT. Amino acid sequence: CASSIDGGDRSGHQHF.

V usage is TRBV4-1 and J usage is TRBJ2-1, with 11 bases that match TRBD2. CDR3 length equals 19 residues. The V gene's germline CDR1 is MGHRA and CDR2 YSYEKL. Unmatched junction bases numbered 11, after V lost 0 bases and J lost 4 bases. This CDR3 is CASSQDRLAGGRSYNEQFF. CDR3 nucleotides: TGCGCCAGCAGCCAAGATCGGCTAGCGGGGGGCCGAAGTTACAATGAGCAGTTCTTC.

The genes are TRBV6-1 and TRBJ2-7; D uncertain. This CDR3 is 11 amino acids long. The V gene's germline CDR1 is MNHNS and CDR2 SASEGT. V shed 6 bases and J shed 2 bases, with 5 bases lying between them. The CDR3 protein is CASRAAYEQYF. CDR3 bases: TGTGCCAGCAGGGCAGCCTACGAGCAGTACTTC.

The genes are TRBV6-8 and TRBJ2-7; D is perhaps TRBD2 (7 bases). Trimming pared 9 bases from V and 1 base from J, leaving 25 bases between. The CDR3 contains 17 residues. Germline CDR1 is MNHGY and CDR2 is SAAAGT. The CDR3 DNA sequence: TGTGCCAGTCCAGCCAGGCCGACCGGGGGGCGGTCCTACGAGCAGTACTTC. It yields the protein CASPARPTGGRSYEQYF.

The rearrangement uses TRBV6-5 and TRBJ1-4, with a possible D match to TRBD1 (5 bases). The germline CDR1 and CDR2 sequences are MNHEY and SVGAGI. Trimming removed 6 bases from V and 8 bases from J, with 19 bases in between. The CDR3 has 15 amino acids. The CDR3 coding sequence is TGTGCCAGCAGAGGAACAGGTCTCGGCCCGGAAAAACTGTTTTTT. Amino acids: CASRGTGLGPEKLFF.

The rearrangement links TRBV13 to TRBJ1-2; 9 bases map to TRBD1. The CDR3 runs 16 residues. Trimming removed 0 bases from V and 8 bases from J; junction bases left unmatched: 10. Germline loops: CDR1 PRHDT, CDR2 FYEKMQ (reference sequence). Written as DNA, the CDR3 is TGTGCCAGCAGCTTAGGGGGACAGGGTTTGGTCCGGGGCTACACCTTC. Residues: CASSLGGQGLVRGYTF.

The chain has TRBV5-4 and TRBJ1-2, with D possibly matching TRBD1 (5 bases). Germline CDR1 is SGHNT and CDR2 is YYREEE (reference sequence). The CDR3 runs to 13 residues. V lost 2 bases and J 4 bases, leaving 9 bases between the germline ends. CDR3 nucleotide sequence: TGTGCCAGCAGCTTAGACCAGGGCTATGGCTACACCTTC. It specifies CASSLDQGYGYTF.

The rearrangement uses TRBV9 and TRBJ1-4, with D possibly TRBD1 on 5 matching bases. The CDR3 is 13 residues long. CDR1 is SGDLS and CDR2 is YYNGEE in the germline V gene. V lost 7 bases and J 7 bases, leaving 14 bases between the germline ends. The CDR3 spells CASRAGFCEKLFF. For the CDR3, the DNA is TGTGCCAGCCGGGCAGGGTTCTGTGAAAAACTGTTTTTT.

The V and J genes are TRBV7-8 and TRBJ2-5, with TRBD2 matching 7 bases. Trimming at V came to 7 bases and at J to 1 base, leaving 6 bases not matched to a gene. Germline V gene sequence: CDR1 SGHVS, CDR2 FQNEAQ. There are 14 residues in the CDR3. The CDR3 loop is CASTPPGGQETQYF. The CDR3 bases are TGTGCCAGCACCCCCCCGGGGGGCCAAGAGACCCAGTACTTC. The entire variable domain, with the rest obtained from reference TRBV7-8 and TRBJ2-5, is as follows: GAGVSQSPRYKVAKRGQDVALRCDPISGHVSLFWYQQALGQGPEFLTYFQNEAQLDKSGLPSDRFFAERPEGSVSTLKIQRTQQEDSAVYLCASTPPGGQETQYFGPGTRLLVL.

The chain is built from TRBV6-1 and TRBJ1-6; D not certain. Germline assignment: CDR1 MNHNS and CDR2 SASEGT. The CDR3 is 17 residues long. V was cut by 2 bases and J by 0 bases, with 11 bases left in between. The CDR3 DNA reads TGTGCCAGCAGTGAACTGGTCCTGAGCTCCTATAATTCACCCCTCCACTTT. It yields the protein CASSELVLSSYNSPLHF.

V usage is TRBV6-5 and J usage is TRBJ2-1, with 7 bases that match TRBD1. The trim removed 0 bases at V and 5 bases at J, leaving 7 bases unmatched. Germline CDR1 is MNHEY and CDR2 is SVGAGI. The CDR3 has 16 amino acids. The CDR3 sequence is CASSYSKTGLDNEQFF. The CDR3 nucleotides read TGTGCCAGCAGTTACTCAAAGACAGGGCTTGACAATGAGCAGTTCTTC.

This chain uses TRBV7-8 with TRBJ1-2; 7 bases align to TRBD1. Losses at the gene ends were 0 bases for V and 0 bases for J; bases not matched to a gene: 1. Looked up from germline, CDR1 is SGHVS and CDR2 is FQNEAQ. This CDR3 region has 15 residues. CDR3 sequence: CASSLAGTANYGYTF. As DNA, the CDR3 is TGTGCCAGCAGCTTAGCCGGGACAGCTAACTATGGCTACACCTTC.

This clone was found a few times. The gene calls are TRBV7-8 and TRBJ1-2, with TRBD1 identical over 10 bases. This CDR3 contains 14 residues. Germline-derived CDR1 and CDR2 are SGHVS and FQNEAQ. With V trimmed by 6 bases and J by 2 bases, 3 bases remained unmatched. This chain's CDR3 is CASSWTGGNYGYTF. In nucleotides, the CDR3 is TGTGCCAGCAGTTGGACAGGGGGGAACTATGGCTACACCTTC.

The chain joins TRBV11-1 to TRBJ1-4; no definite D call. This CDR3 is built from 14 residues. Germline V gene data show CDR1 as SGHAT and CDR2 as FQDESV (reference sequence). With 3 bases removed from V and 7 bases from J, the gap between germline ends came to 12 bases. The CDR3 sequence is CASSFGPRGEKLFF. CDR3 DNA sequence: TGTGCCAGCAGCTTTGGTCCCCGGGGTGAAAAACTGTTTTTT.

The genes are TRBV2 and TRBJ1-1; D may be TRBD1 (5 bases). The CDR3 runs 12 residues. Trimming left V 8 bases short and J 5 bases short, with 12 bases between. The germline CDR1 and CDR2 sequences are SNHLY and FYNNEI. CDR3 in amino acids: CASAGSRTEAFF. The DNA for the CDR3 is TGTGCCAGCGCAGGGTCGAGGACTGAAGCTTTCTTT. Based on the CDR3 plus reference TRBV2 and TRBJ1-1, the full variable domain is EPEVTQTPSHQVTQMGQEVILRCVPISNHLYFYWYRQILGQKVEFLVSFYNNEISEKSEIFDDQFSVERPDGSNFTLKIRSTKLEDSAMYFCASAGSRTEAFFGQGTRLTVV.